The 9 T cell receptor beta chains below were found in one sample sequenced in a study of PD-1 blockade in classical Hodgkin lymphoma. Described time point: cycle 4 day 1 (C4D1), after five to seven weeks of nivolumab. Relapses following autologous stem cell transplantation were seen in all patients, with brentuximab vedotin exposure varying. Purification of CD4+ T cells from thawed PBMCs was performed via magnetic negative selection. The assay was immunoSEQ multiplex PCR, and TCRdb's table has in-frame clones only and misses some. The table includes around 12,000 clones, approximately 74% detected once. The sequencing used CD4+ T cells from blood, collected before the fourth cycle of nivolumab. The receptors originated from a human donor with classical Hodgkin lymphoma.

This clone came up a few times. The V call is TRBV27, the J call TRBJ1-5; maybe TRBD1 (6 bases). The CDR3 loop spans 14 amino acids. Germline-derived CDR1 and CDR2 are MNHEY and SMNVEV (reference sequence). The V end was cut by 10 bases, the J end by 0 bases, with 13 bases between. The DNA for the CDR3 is TGTGCCATCTCGACAGGCCTTAGCAATCAGCCCCAGCATTTT. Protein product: CAISTGLSNQPQHF.

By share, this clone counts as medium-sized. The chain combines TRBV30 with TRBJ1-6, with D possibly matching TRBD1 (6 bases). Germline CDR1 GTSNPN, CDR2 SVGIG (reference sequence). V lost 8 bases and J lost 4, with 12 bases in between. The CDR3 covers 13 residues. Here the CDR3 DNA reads TGTGCCGGGACAATCGAGTATAATTCACCCCTCCACTTT. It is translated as CAGTIEYNSPLHF.

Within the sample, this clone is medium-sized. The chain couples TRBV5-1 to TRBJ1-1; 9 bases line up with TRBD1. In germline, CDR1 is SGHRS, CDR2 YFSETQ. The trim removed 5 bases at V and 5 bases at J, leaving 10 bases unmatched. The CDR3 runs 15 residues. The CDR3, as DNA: TGCGCCAGCAGATCGGGACAGGGTTGGATAACTGAAGCTTTCTTT. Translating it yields CASRSGQGWITEAFF.

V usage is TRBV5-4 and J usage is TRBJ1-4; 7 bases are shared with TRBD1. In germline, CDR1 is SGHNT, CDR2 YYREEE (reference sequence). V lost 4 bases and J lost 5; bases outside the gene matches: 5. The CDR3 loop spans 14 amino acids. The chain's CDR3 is CASSRDRSNEKLFF. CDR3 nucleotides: TGTGCCAGCAGCCGGGACAGAAGCAATGAAAAACTGTTTTTT.

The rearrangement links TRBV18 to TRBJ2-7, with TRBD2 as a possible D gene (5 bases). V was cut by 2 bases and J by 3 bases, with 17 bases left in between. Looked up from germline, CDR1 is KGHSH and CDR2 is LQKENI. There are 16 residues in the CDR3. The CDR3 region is CASSPVSGEKVYEQYF. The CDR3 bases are TGTGCCAGCTCACCAGTAAGCGGAGAAAAGGTCTACGAGCAGTACTTC.

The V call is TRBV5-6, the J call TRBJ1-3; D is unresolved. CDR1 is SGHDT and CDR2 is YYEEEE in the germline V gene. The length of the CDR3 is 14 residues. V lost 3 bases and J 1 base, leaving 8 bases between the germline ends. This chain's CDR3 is CASSSWASGNTIYF. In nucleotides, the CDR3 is TGTGCCAGCAGCTCTTGGGCATCTGGAAACACCATATATTTT.

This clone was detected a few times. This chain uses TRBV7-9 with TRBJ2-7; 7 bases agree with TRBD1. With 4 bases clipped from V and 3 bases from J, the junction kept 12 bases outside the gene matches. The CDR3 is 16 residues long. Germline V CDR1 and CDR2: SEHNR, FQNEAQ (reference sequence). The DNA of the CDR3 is TGTGCCAGCAGCTCCCCAACCGGGACAGACGACTACGAGCAGTACTTC. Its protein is CASSSPTGTDDYEQYF.

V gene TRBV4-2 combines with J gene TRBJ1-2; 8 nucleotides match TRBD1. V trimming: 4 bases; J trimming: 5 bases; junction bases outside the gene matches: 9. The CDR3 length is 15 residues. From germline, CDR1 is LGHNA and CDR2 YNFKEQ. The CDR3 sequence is CASSRQDREDYGYTF. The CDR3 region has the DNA TGTGCCAGCAGCCGCCAGGACAGGGAAGATTATGGCTACACCTTC.

CDR3 loop: CASSSGLAGGRDNREQYF. Written as DNA, the CDR3 is TGTGCCAGCAGCTCGGGACTAGCGGGAGGAAGGGACAATCGCGAGCAGTACTTC. V usage is TRBV7-3 and J usage is TRBJ2-7; 15 nucleotides match TRBD2. V lost 4 bases and J lost 6; bases outside the gene matches: 13. The CDR3 loop spans 18 amino acids. Germline CDR1 SGHTA, CDR2 FQGTGA.